These 20 T cell receptor beta chains were sequenced from one sample in a study of regulatory T cells in long-lasting Graves disease (dated by TCRdb to the early 2020s). In the paper's terms, the time point label means: newly diagnosed GD, antithyroid drugs for less than 3 months. For both TCR sequencing and RNA sequencing, RNA was extracted from PBMCs in TRIzol. Libraries were made using multiplex PCR. TCRdb records Illumina HiSeq 4000 as the sequencer. iRepertoire HTBI primers and Arm-PCR amplification of CDR3 regions were used to construct TCR beta libraries. TCRdb trimmed public reads at Q25 via fastp, called clones via MiXCR and kept in-frame beta chains. CDR3 protein duplicates are merged, each entry listing the most common genes and DNA. The sample includes approximately 470,000 distinct CDR3 sequences, with around 15% observed a single time. The ten largest clonotypes hold more than 9% of the sample.

This same sample was also taken into another study, of T cells in Graves' hyperthyroidism and ophthalmopathy.

The source material was peripheral blood mononuclear cells (PBMCs), sampled at new diagnosis, from a patient treated with antithyroid drugs. The receptors stem from a man between 35 and 55 years old with Graves disease. Donor details come from another sample of the same person, matched by shared clones.

This clonotype was counted ten times or more. The junction departs from the called germline gene at one end, perhaps through a read error. This rearrangement joins TRBV5-1 to TRBJ1-1; maybe TRBD1 (5 bases). This CDR3 has 14 amino acids. CDR1 and CDR2 from the germline V gene are SGHRS and YFSETQ. CDR3 bases: TGTGCCAGCAGTTTAGACAGCCTGAACACTGAAGCTTTCTTT. The encoded protein is CASSLDSLNTEAFF.

The rearrangement uses TRBV5-8 and TRBJ1-5; 7 nucleotides line up with TRBD1. This CDR3 contains 17 residues. Trimming took 0 bases from V and 6 from J; bases not matched to a gene: 12. CDR1 and CDR2 from the germline V gene are SGHTS and YDEGEE. This chain's CDR3 is CASSLGLFGTAVQPQHF. CDR3 nucleotide sequence: TGTGCCAGCAGCTTGGGTCTGTTCGGGACAGCGGTTCAGCCCCAGCATTTT.

In this sample, this clonotype turned up once. V gene TRBV6-2 or TRBV6-3 combines with J gene TRBJ1-1, with no clear D. Looked up from germline, CDR1 is MNHEY and CDR2 is SVGEGT. The V gene lost 8 bases and the J gene lost 5 bases, with 18 bases spanning the gap. CDR3 length: 14 amino acids. CDR3 loop: CASRPGHPGTEAFF. The CDR3 DNA is TGTGCCAGCCGCCCCGGGCACCCGGGTACTGAAGCTTTCTTT.

Remarks on this clonotype: A read error may be the cause here, since a much bigger clone is one base away. The rearrangement uses TRBV7-9 and TRBJ2-5; 7 bases align to TRBD2. This CDR3 region has 15 residues. Germline CDR1 is SEHNR and CDR2 is FQNEAQ (reference sequence). The CDR3: CAGSLWGGPEETQYF. The CDR3 coding sequence is TGTGCCGGCAGCCTCTGGGGAGGGCCGGAAGAGACCCAGTACTTC.

This clonotype was seen at least ten times. The V call is TRBV20-1, the J call TRBJ2-5, with D possibly matching TRBD1 (6 bases). The CDR3 sequence is 15 residues long. V was trimmed by 0 bases and J by 8 bases, leaving 19 bases between them. The germline CDR1 and CDR2 sequences are DFQATT and SNEGSKA (reference sequence). CDR3 loop: CSARDPSTGHPTQYF. The DNA of the CDR3 is TGCAGTGCTAGAGATCCCTCCACAGGGCACCCAACCCAGTACTTC.

J is TRBJ1-3 and V is TRBV5-5; 9 bases match TRBD1. J gave up 0 bases and V 1 base, and 8 bases lay outside the gene matches. There are 18 residues in the CDR3. Looked up from germline, CDR1 is SGHKS and CDR2 is YYEKEE (reference sequence). CDR3 sequence reads: CASSLFPQGAPSGNTIYF. The CDR3 DNA sequence: TGTGCCAGCAGCTTGTTTCCACAGGGGGCTCCCTCTGGAAACACCATATATTTT.

As for this clonotype: It may be a read error: a sequence one base away is much more abundant. This chain connects TRBV5-5 to TRBJ2-7, with a weak D call TRBD1 (5 bases). This CDR3 is built from 15 residues. Germline V gene data show CDR1 as SGHKS and CDR2 as YYEKEE (reference sequence). With 0 bases removed from V and 3 bases from J, the gap between germline ends came to 13 bases. CDR3 coding DNA: TGTGCCAGCAGCTTGGAGGATCAGGGATACTACGAGCAGTACTTC. Amino acids: CASSLEDQGYYEQYF.

This chain joins TRBV12-3 or TRBV12-4 and TRBJ1-2, with D possibly matching TRBD1 (5 bases). This CDR3 contains 14 residues. The V and J ends lost 5 bases and 4 bases respectively, with 14 bases between them. CDR3 in amino acids: CASSPGGGFYGYTF. The CDR3 nucleotides are TGTGCCAGCAGTCCGGGGGGGGGGTTCTATGGCTACACCTTC.

This clonotype was counted ten times or more. The V gene is TRBV29-1, the J gene TRBJ1-5, with a possible D match to TRBD1 (6 bases). Trimming took 7 bases from V and 3 from J, leaving 13 bases between them. There are 13 residues in the CDR3. Per the germline V gene, CDR1 is SQVTM and CDR2 is ANQGSEA. CDR3 amino acids: CSARDNYNQPQHF. CDR3 nucleotides: TGCAGCGCAAGGGACAACTACAATCAGCCCCAGCATTTT.

This clonotype was counted many times. J is TRBJ2-7 and V is TRBV6-1; weak D call: TRBD1 (6 bases). Germline V gene data show CDR1 as MNHNS and CDR2 as SASEGT. Trimming took 5 bases from V and 2 from J, leaving 19 bases between them. The CDR3 has 16 amino acids. In DNA form, the CDR3 reads TGTGCCAGCAGTACCATCAGGGGCAGGACCGCCTACGAGCAGTACTTC. Its translation: CASSTIRGRTAYEQYF.

This clonotype has a handful of counts. This chain joins TRBV5-6 and TRBJ2-1, with 7 positions matching TRBD2. The germline CDR1 and CDR2 sequences are SGHDT and YYEEEE. The trim removed 2 bases at V and 4 bases at J, leaving 6 bases unmatched. This CDR3 region has 15 residues. CDR3 DNA: TGTGCCAGCAGCTTCGGGGGGAGGGTTTACAATGAGCAGTTCTTC. As protein: CASSFGGRVYNEQFF.

This clonotype was detected many times. The chain couples TRBV13 to TRBJ1-6; 7 bases fit TRBD1. V was clipped by 5 bases and J by 10 bases; unmatched bases: 11. The CDR3 has 15 amino acids. Germline CDR1 and CDR2: PRHDT and FYEKMQ (reference sequence). In DNA, the CDR3 is TGTGCCAGCAGCCAGAGACAGGGAAAGGGATCACCCCTCCACTTT. Encoded protein: CASSQRQGKGSPLHF.

This clonotype was seen a few times. The rearrangement uses TRBV5-1 and TRBJ2-1; 12 bases are shared with TRBD1. The CDR3 covers 15 residues. After removal of 2 bases from V and 10 bases from J, the junction contained 7 bases not matched to a gene. CDR1 is SGHRS and CDR2 is YFSETQ in the germline V gene. CDR3 sequence (DNA): TGCGCCAGCAGCTTACCGGGACAGGGGGCTGGGGAGCAGTTCTTC. It codes for CASSLPGQGAGEQFF.

The rearrangement joins TRBV5-4 to TRBJ2-7, with 9 bases identical to TRBD1. The J segment lost 3 bases and the V segment lost 2 bases, leaving 9 bases of the junction unmatched. This CDR3 is 16 amino acids long. CDR1 SGHNT and CDR2 YYREEE come from the germline V gene (reference sequence). CDR3 sequence (DNA): TGTGCCAGCAGCTTCCCCGACAGGGGGATTAACTACGAGCAGTACTTC. This encodes CASSFPDRGINYEQYF.

The sample holds many counts of this clonotype. The chain combines TRBV6-2 or TRBV6-3 with TRBJ1-1; D perhaps matches TRBD1 (6 bases). Deletions cut 6 bases from V and 0 bases from J, with 14 bases between. Looked up from germline, CDR1 is MNHEY and CDR2 is SVGEGT. The CDR3 is made up of 15 amino acids. The CDR3 DNA is TGTGCCAGCAGGACAGGTGGAGGCATGAACACTGAAGCTTTCTTT. Its protein product is CASRTGGGMNTEAFF.

This sequence joins TRBV29-1 and TRBJ2-1; 7 positions match TRBD2. V shed 3 bases and J 1 base; nucleotides not matched to a gene: 3. This CDR3 is 14 amino acids long. CDR1 is SQVTM, CDR2 ANQGSEA, per germline. The CDR3 bases are TGCAGCGTTGAGGGGACTAATTCCTACAATGAGCAGTTCTTC. Protein sequence: CSVEGTNSYNEQFF.

The table lists this clonotype with many counts. The chain combines TRBV27 with TRBJ1-2; 9 nucleotides align to TRBD1. The germline gives CDR1 MNHEY, CDR2 SMNVEV (reference sequence). The CDR3 totals 15 residues. J lost 4 bases, V lost 0 bases, and 3 bases had no gene match. The CDR3: CASSLSLDRGYGYTF. The DNA of the CDR3 is TGTGCCAGCAGTTTATCGTTGGACAGGGGCTATGGCTACACCTTC.

This clonotype was picked up many times. The V and J genes are TRBV29-1 and TRBJ1-1, with D maybe TRBD1 (5 bases). The germline CDR1 and CDR2 sequences are SQVTM and ANQGSEA. V was pared by 6 bases and J by 3 bases, with 14 bases between. The CDR3 covers 13 residues. The CDR3 loop is CSVRVELDTEAFF. The DNA for the CDR3 is TGCAGCGTCAGGGTCGAGTTGGACACTGAAGCTTTCTTT.

With regard to this clonotype: No DNA is shown, since the ends of the CDR3 on it are uncertain; the CDR3 is the one TCRdb lists. The rearrangement uses TRBV27 and TRBJ2-2; the table's D gene call, TRBD2, was not cross checked with the DNA. The germline V gene encodes CDR1 MNHEY and CDR2 SMNVEV (reference sequence). The CDR3 spans 15 amino acids, including both terminal residues. The CDR3 is CASSSSAALTGELFF.

Many counts were recorded for this clonotype. The chain recombines TRBV20-1 with TRBJ2-7; 8 nucleotides agree with TRBD2. Per germline, CDR1 DFQATT and CDR2 SNEGSKA (reference sequence). CDR3 length: 13 residues. The V and J ends lost 4 bases and 5 bases, in that order; junction bases with no gene match: 7. The CDR3 reads CSAKVGRGDEQYF. CDR3 in DNA: TGCAGTGCTAAAGTAGGGCGGGGGGACGAGCAGTACTTC.